This T cell receptor beta chain was obtained from a study of OX40 agonist ivuxolimab in advanced cancers. Study at large: Ivuxolimab doses were 0.01, 0.1, 0.3, 1.5, 3 or 10 mg/kg every 2 weeks. The dose-escalation group included hepatocellular carcinoma, melanoma, renal cell carcinoma and head and neck cancer. Patients were roughly 81% male with ages about 23 to 80, mean approximately 55.

Libraries were prepared by immunoSEQ multiplex PCR; TCRdb keeps only in-frame clonotypes and omits some of them. In the table there are approximately 79,000 clones, over 75% of which are singletons. Germline-derived CDR1 and CDR2 are SGHAT and FQNNGV. Trimming removed 5 bases from V and 9 bases from J, with 14 bases in between. The CDR3 is 13 residues long. V and J are TRBV11-2 and TRBJ2-1, with D perhaps TRBD2 (6 bases). The receptor's source is an adult with an advanced solid tumor such as melanoma, head and neck, liver or kidney cancer. The material was CD4+ or CD8+ T cells sorted from blood, obtained in a trial of the OX40 agonist ivuxolimab. CDR3 coding DNA: TGTGCCAGCAGCACGGGACTTTTGGGTGAGCAGTTCTTC. As protein: CASSTGLLGEQFF.